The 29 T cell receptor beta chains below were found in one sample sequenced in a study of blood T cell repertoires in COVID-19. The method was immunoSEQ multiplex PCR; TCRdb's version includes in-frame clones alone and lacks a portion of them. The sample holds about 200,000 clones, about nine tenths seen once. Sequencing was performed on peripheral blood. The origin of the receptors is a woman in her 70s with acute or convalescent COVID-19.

The CDR3 is CASSFGGRDEQYF. The CDR3 DNA is TGTGCCAGCAGTTTCGGAGGGAGAGATGAGCAGTACTTC. The chain is built from TRBV12-3 or TRBV12-4 and TRBJ2-7; the D gene is possibly TRBD2 (6 bases). Trimming removed 3 bases at V and 7 bases at J, with 13 bases between. This CDR3 region has 13 residues.

The CDR3 sequence is CASSFVLTGSEKLFF. The CDR3 coding sequence is TGTGCCAGCAGTTTTGTCCTGACAGGGAGTGAAAAACTGTTTTTT. V usage is TRBV28 and J usage is TRBJ1-4; 7 nucleotides agree with TRBD1. V dropped 3 bases and J dropped 7; count of bases not matched to a gene: 8. Germline lookup yields CDR1 MDHEN and CDR2 SYDVKM. The CDR3 is made up of 15 amino acids.

The CDR3 reads CASSEVRGETQYF. The CDR3 region has the DNA TGTGCCAGCAGTGAAGTCAGGGGAGAGACCCAGTACTTC. The chain is built from TRBV6-1 and TRBJ2-5; possible D gene TRBD1, 6 bases. This CDR3 contains 13 residues. Trimming removed 1 base from V and 4 bases from J, with 7 bases in between. The germline V gene encodes CDR1 MNHNS and CDR2 SASEGT.

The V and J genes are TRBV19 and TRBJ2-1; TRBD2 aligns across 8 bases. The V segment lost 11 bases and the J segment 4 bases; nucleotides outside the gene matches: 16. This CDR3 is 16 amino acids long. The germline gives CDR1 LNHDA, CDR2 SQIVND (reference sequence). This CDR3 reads CASAPGGRGSYNEQFF. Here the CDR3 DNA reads TGTGCCTCCGCACCGGGGGGGCGGGGGTCGTACAATGAGCAGTTCTTC.

Here the CDR3 reads CASSLGGVQETQYF. CDR3 bases: TGTGCCAGCAGCTTAGGTGGAGTGCAAGAGACCCAGTACTTC. The chain uses TRBV7-3 and TRBJ2-5; D gene uncertain. The CDR3 is made up of 14 amino acids. The V gene's germline CDR1 is SGHTA and CDR2 FQGTGA. The V end lost 2 bases, the J end lost 2 bases, and 9 bases lay between the germline ends.

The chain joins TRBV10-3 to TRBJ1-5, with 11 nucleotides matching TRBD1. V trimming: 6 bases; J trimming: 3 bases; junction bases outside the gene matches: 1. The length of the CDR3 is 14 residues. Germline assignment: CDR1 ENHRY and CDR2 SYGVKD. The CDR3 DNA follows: TGTGCCATCAGGGGACAGGGGGACAATCAGCCCCAGCATTTT. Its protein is CAIRGQGDNQPQHF.

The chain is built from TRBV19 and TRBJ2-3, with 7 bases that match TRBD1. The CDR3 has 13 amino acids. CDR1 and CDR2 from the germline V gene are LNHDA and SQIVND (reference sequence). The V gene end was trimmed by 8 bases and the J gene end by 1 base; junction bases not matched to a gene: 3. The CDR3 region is CASADRGTDTQYF. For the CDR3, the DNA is TGTGCCAGTGCCGACAGGGGCACAGATACGCAGTATTTT.

The CDR3 coding sequence is TGTGCCAGCAGCGTCTCAGTGTCAGTCTACGAGCAGTACTTC. It is translated as CASSVSVSVYEQYF. This chain uses TRBV7-2 with TRBJ2-7; D is undetermined. Germline V gives CDR1 SGHTA, CDR2 FQGNSA. There are 14 residues in the CDR3. V dropped 5 bases and J dropped 3 bases, with 14 bases sitting between them. Based on the CDR3 plus reference TRBV7-2 and TRBJ2-7, the full variable domain is GAGVSQSPSNKVTEKGKDVELRCDPISGHTALYWYRQSLGQGLEFLIYFQGNSAPDKSGLPSDRFSAERTGGSVSTLTIQRTQQEDSAVYLCASSVSVSVYEQYFGPGTRLTVT.

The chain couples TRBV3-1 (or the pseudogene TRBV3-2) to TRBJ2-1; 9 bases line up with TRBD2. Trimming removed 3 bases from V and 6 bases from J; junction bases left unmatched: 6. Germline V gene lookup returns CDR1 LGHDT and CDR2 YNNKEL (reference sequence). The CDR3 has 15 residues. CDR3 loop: CASSQGGGALNEQFF. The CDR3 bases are TGTGCCAGCAGCCAGGGCGGGGGGGCCCTCAATGAGCAGTTCTTC.

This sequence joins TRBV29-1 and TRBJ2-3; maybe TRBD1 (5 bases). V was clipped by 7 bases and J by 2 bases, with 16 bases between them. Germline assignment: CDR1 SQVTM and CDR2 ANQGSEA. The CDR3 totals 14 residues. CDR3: CSAGLRGVTDTQYF. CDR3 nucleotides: TGCAGCGCTGGATTAAGGGGCGTCACAGATACGCAGTATTTT.

The CDR3 DNA sequence: TGCAGCGTAGAGGGACTAGCGGGAGTTGGAGTCTATGAGCAGTTCTTC. Translated, it gives CSVEGLAGVGVYEQFF. The chain has TRBV29-1 and TRBJ2-1, with 14 bases that match TRBD2. After removal of 6 bases from V and 8 bases from J, the junction contained 12 bases not matched to a gene. Germline CDR1 reads SQVTM; CDR2 reads ANQGSEA. The CDR3 covers 16 residues.

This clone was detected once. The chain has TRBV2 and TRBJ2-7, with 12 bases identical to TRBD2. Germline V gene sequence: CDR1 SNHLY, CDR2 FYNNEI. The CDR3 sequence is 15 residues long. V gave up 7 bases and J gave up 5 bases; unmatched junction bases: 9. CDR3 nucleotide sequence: TGTGCCAGCATTCGGACTAGCGGGATTTTAGACGAGCAGTACTTC. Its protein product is CASIRTSGILDEQYF.

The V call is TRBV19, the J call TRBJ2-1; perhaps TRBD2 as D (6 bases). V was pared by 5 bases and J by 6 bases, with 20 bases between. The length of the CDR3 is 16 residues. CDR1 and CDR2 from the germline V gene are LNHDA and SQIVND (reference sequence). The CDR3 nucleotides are TGTGCCAGTAGTCAAACGTTCGGTAAGGGAGGCAATGAGCAGTTCTTC. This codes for CASSQTFGKGGNEQFF.

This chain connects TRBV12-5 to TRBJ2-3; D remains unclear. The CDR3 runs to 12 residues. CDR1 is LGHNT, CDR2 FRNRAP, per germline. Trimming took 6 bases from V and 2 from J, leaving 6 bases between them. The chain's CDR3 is CASGLLTDTQYF. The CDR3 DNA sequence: TGTGCTAGTGGACTACTCACAGATACGCAGTATTTT.

CDR3 coding DNA: TGTGCCAGCAGCCCCTTGACAGGGACGAACACTGAAGCTTTCTTT. It encodes CASSPLTGTNTEAFF. The V gene is TRBV13, the J gene TRBJ1-1; 7 positions agree with TRBD1. CDR1 PRHDT and CDR2 FYEKMQ come from the germline V gene (reference sequence). The CDR3 contains 15 residues. Trimming took 5 bases from V and 1 from J; bases not matched to a gene: 7. Full variable domain (outside the CDR3, taken from reference TRBV13 and TRBJ1-1): AAGVIQSPRHLIKEKRETATLKCYPIPRHDTVYWYQQGPGQDPQFLISFYEKMQSDKGSIPDRFSAQQFSDYHSELNMSSLELGDSALYFCASSPLTGTNTEAFFGQGTRLTVV.

The CDR3 bases are TGTGCCAGCAGCTTGGGGTTCCTAGCGGGGGTTGGGAACACCGGGGAGCTGTTTTTT. It specifies CASSLGFLAGVGNTGELFF. V and J are TRBV5-4 and TRBJ2-2, with 10 bases aligning to TRBD2. The CDR3 loop spans 19 amino acids. Per the germline V gene, CDR1 is SGHNT and CDR2 is YYREEE (reference sequence). V trimming: 0 bases; J trimming: 1 base; junction bases outside the gene matches: 9.

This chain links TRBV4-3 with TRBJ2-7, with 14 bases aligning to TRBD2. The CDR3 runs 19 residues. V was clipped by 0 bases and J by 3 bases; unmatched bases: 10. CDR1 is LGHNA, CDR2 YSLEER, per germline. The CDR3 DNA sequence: TGCGCCAGCAGCCAAGATCCCCCCACGGGACTAGCGGGAGTCTACGAGCAGTACTTC. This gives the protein CASSQDPPTGLAGVYEQYF.

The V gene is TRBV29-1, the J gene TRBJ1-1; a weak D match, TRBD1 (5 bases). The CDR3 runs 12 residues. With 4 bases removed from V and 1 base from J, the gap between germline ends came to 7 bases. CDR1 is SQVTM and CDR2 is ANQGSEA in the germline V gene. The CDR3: CSVVQGNTEAFF. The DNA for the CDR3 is TGCAGCGTTGTTCAGGGGAACACTGAAGCTTTCTTT.

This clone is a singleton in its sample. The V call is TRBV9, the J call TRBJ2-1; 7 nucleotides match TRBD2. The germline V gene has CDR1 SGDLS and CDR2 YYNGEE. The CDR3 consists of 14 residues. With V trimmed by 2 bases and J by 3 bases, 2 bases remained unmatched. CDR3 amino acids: CASSVGTIYNEQFF. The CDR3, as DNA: TGTGCCAGCAGCGTGGGGACTATCTACAATGAGCAGTTCTTC. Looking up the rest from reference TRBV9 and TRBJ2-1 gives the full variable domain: DSGVTQTPKHLITATGQRVTLRCSPRSGDLSVYWYQQSLDQGLQFLIQYYNGEERAKGNILERFSAQQFPDLHSELNLSSLELGDSALYFCASSVGTIYNEQFFGPGTRLTVL.

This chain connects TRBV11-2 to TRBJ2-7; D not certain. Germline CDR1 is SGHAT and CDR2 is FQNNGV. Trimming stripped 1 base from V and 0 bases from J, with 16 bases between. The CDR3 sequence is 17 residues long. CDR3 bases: TGTGCCAGCAGCTTAGCAGACCGGCGGAGAAGCTCCTACGAGCAGTACTTC. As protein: CASSLADRRRSSYEQYF.

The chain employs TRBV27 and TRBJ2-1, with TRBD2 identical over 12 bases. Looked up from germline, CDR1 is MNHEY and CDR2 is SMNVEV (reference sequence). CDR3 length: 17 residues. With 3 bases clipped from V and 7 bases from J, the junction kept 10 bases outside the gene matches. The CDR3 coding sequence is TGTGCCAGCAGTTTGTTGGCTAGCGGGAGGGCCGGGAATGAGCAGTTCTTC. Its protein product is CASSLLASGRAGNEQFF.

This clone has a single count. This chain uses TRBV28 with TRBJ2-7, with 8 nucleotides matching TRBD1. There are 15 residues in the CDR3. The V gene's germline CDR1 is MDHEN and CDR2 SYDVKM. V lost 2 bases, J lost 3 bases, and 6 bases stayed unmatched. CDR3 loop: CASSLADRGYYEQYF. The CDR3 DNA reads TGTGCCAGCAGTTTAGCAGACAGGGGATACTACGAGCAGTACTTC.

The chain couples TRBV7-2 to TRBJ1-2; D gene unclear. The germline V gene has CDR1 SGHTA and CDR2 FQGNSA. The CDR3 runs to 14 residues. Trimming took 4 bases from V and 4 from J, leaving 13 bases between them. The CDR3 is CASSSADILYGYTF. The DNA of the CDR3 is TGTGCCAGCAGCTCCGCTGACATTCTCTATGGCTACACCTTC.

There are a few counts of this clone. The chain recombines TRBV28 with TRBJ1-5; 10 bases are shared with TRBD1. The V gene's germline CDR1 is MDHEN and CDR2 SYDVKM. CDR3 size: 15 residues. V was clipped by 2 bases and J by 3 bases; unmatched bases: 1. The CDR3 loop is CASSLGTGDNQPQHF. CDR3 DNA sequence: TGTGCCAGCAGTTTAGGGACAGGGGACAATCAGCCCCAGCATTTT.

CDR3: CASSFPRLDFSYEQYF. The CDR3 DNA is TGTGCCAGCAGCTTCCCTAGGTTGGATTTCTCCTACGAGCAGTACTTC. The chain has TRBV12-1 and TRBJ2-7; the table's D call, TRBD2, has no DNA check behind it. TRBV12-1 is a documented pseudogene. The CDR3 is 16 amino acids.

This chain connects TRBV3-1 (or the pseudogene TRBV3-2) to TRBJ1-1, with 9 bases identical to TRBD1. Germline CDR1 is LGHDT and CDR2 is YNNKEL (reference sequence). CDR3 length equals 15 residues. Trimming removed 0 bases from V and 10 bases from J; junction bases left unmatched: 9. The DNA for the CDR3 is TGTGCCAGCAGCCAAGAGGGACAGGGTGCGCGGCGAGCTTTCTTT. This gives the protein CASSQEGQGARRAFF.

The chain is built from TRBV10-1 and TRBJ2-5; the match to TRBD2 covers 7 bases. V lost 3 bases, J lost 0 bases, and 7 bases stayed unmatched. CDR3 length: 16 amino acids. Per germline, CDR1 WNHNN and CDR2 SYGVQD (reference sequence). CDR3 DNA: TGCGCCAGCAGTGACCCGGGGCGGGGGTACCAAGAGACCCAGTACTTC. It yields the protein CASSDPGRGYQETQYF.

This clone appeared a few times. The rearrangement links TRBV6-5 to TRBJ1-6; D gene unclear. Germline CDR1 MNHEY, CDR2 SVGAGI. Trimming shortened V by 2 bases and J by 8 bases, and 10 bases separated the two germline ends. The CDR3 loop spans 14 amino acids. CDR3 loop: CASSYTGWDSPLHF. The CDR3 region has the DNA TGTGCCAGCAGTTACACGGGGTGGGATTCACCCCTCCACTTT.

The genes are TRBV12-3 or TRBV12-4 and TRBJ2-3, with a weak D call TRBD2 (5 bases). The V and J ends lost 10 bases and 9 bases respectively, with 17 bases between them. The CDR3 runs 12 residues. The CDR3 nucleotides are TGTGCCACGTCAATTTTAGGAGGAACGCAGTATTTT. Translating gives CATSILGGTQYF.